These 11 T cell receptor beta chains share one sample of origin, sequenced in a study of blood T cell repertoires in COVID-19. TCRdb's copy holds only in-frame clones and misses some; the assay was immunoSEQ multiplex PCR. The table has 280,000 or so clones, 90% seen once; the top ten hold about 1.7%. Sequenced: PBMCs or T cells enriched from blood (not recorded which). The receptors derive from a woman aged 18-29 years with acute COVID-19.

The chain couples TRBV3-1 (or the pseudogene TRBV3-2) to TRBJ2-1; TRBD2 aligns across 8 bases. The germline V gene encodes CDR1 LGHDT and CDR2 YNNKEL (reference sequence). The CDR3 covers 16 residues. J gave up 2 bases and V 1 base, and 4 bases lay outside the gene matches. The CDR3 region has the DNA TGTGCCAGCAGCCAAGGCCCACTAGCGGCCTACAATGAGCAGTTCTTC. As protein: CASSQGPLAAYNEQFF.

This clone turned up a few times. The rearrangement joins TRBV6-5 to TRBJ2-5, with 12 positions matching TRBD2. The CDR3 consists of 14 residues. Germline V gene lookup returns CDR1 MNHEY and CDR2 SVGAGI. V was clipped by 7 bases and J by 3 bases; unmatched bases: 3. DNA of the CDR3: TGTGCCAGCAAACTAGCGGGAGGAAAAGAGACCCAGTACTTC. Its protein is CASKLAGGKETQYF.

The rearrangement uses TRBV7-2 and TRBJ1-6; possible D gene TRBD1, 6 bases. Germline CDR1 is SGHTA and CDR2 is FQGNSA. This CDR3 contains 16 residues. The V end was cut by 5 bases, the J end by 5 bases, with 16 bases between. The CDR3 here is CASSPPLDSDNSPLHF. DNA for the CDR3: TGTGCCAGCAGCCCACCCTTGGACAGTGATAATTCACCCCTCCACTTT.

The rearrangement links TRBV30 to TRBJ2-2, with a tentative D call TRBD2 (6 bases). V was pared by 5 bases and J by 7 bases, with 11 bases between. There are 12 residues in the CDR3. Germline loops: CDR1 GTSNPN, CDR2 SVGIG (reference sequence). CDR3 region: CAWDRDFGELFF. CDR3 nucleotide sequence: TGTGCCTGGGACCGGGACTTCGGGGAGCTGTTTTTT.

The gene calls are TRBV5-1 and TRBJ2-3, with 9 bases that match TRBD1. V lost 2 bases to trimming and J lost 2 bases; unmatched junction nucleotides: 3. This CDR3 is 15 amino acids long. From germline, CDR1 is SGHRS and CDR2 YFSETQ. This CDR3 is CASSFTGGPTDTQYF. Here the CDR3 DNA reads TGCGCCAGCAGCTTCACAGGGGGCCCCACAGATACGCAGTATTTT.

This chain joins TRBV30 and TRBJ1-2, with D possibly matching TRBD1 (5 bases). The CDR3 is 16 residues long. V gave up 3 bases and J gave up 0 bases, with 17 bases separating them. CDR1 GTSNPN and CDR2 SVGIG come from the germline V gene (reference sequence). CDR3 DNA: TGTGCCTGGAGGAGACAGCGCTCTGCACCTAACTATGGCTACACCTTC. This sequence encodes CAWRRQRSAPNYGYTF.

The genes are TRBV9 and TRBJ2-7; TRBD1 aligns across 7 bases. This CDR3 is built from 15 residues. Germline CDR1 and CDR2: SGDLS and YYNGEE. J was trimmed by 1 base and V by 4 bases; bases with no gene match: 8. DNA for the CDR3: TGTGCCAGCAGCCCGAGAGAGGGACAGTCCTACGAGCAGTACTTC. Translated: CASSPREGQSYEQYF.

The V gene is TRBV15, the J gene TRBJ1-1; the D gene is possibly TRBD1 (5 bases). Trimming left V 3 bases short and J 3 bases short, with 17 bases between. Per the germline V gene, CDR1 is LNHNV and CDR2 is YYDKDF (reference sequence). The CDR3 loop spans 16 amino acids. CDR3 sequence reads: CATSREVGGRDTEAFF. The CDR3 DNA reads as TGTGCCACCAGCAGGGAGGTGGGGGGTCGCGACACTGAAGCTTTCTTT.

This chain uses TRBV27 with TRBJ1-5; D gene uncertain. The V gene lost 2 bases and the J gene lost 0 bases, with 8 bases spanning the gap. CDR3 length: 15 amino acids. Looked up from germline, CDR1 is MNHEY and CDR2 is SMNVEV (reference sequence). In DNA, the CDR3 is TGTGCCAGCAGTTTAGCGGCGGGTAGCAATCAGCCCCAGCATTTT. Its translation is CASSLAAGSNQPQHF.

The rearrangement uses TRBV19 and TRBJ2-3; D perhaps matches TRBD2 (6 bases). The CDR3 covers 14 residues. Germline values: CDR1 LNHDA, CDR2 SQIVND (reference sequence). V was pared by 4 bases and J by 7 bases, with 15 bases between. CDR3 sequence (DNA): TGTGCCAGTAGTAGGGCACTAGCAGAGAATACGCAGTATTTT. This codes for CASSRALAENTQYF.

This clone occurred a few times. The chain uses TRBV4-1 and TRBJ2-1; no firm D call. Germline lookup yields CDR1 MGHRA and CDR2 YSYEKL. CDR3 length equals 14 residues. With 0 bases removed from V and 3 bases from J, the gap between germline ends came to 6 bases. CDR3 protein: CASSQDVNYNEQFF. The CDR3 DNA reads TGCGCCAGCAGCCAAGACGTAAACTACAATGAGCAGTTCTTC.